This is a list of T cell receptor beta chains from one sample in a study of early T cells in non-severe SARS-CoV-2 infection. TCRdb reanalysed the 5' RACE reads using MiXCR and keeps one entry per CDR3 protein. The sample yields about 81,000 distinct CDR3 sequences, 5.5% to 7.5% seen once. Input material: whole blood. The receptors derive from an adult who was a healthcare worker with PCR-confirmed SARS-CoV-2 infection or an uninfected control (not recorded which). CDR3s include the opening cysteine and the closing phenylalanine or tryptophan. The D gene is left open where the match is weak. Expanded clones are given a class, and other clones once, few, many or no size at all.

>TRBV18|TRBJ1-1|many|NA
TGTGCCAGCTTCCCGGGCGTTATGAACACTGAAGCTTTCTTT
CASFPGVMNTEAFF
>TRBV5-4|TRBJ2-1|many|NA
TGTGCCAGCAGCGGAGCTAGGGGTGAGCAGTTCTTC
CASSGARGEQFF
>TRBV4-3|TRBJ2-6|NA|NA
TGCGCCAGCAGCCAAGATGTAGGCTCTGGGGCCAACGTCCTGACTTTC
CASSQDVGSGANVLTF
>TRBV3-1|TRBJ1-4|many|NA
TGTGCCAGCAGCCAAGATCTAACGGTGGGAAAACTGTTTTTT
CASSQDLTVGKLFF
>TRBV6-6|TRBJ1-1|many|NA
TGTGCCAGCAGTCAACTGAACACTGAAGCTTTCTTT
CASSQLNTEAFF
>TRBV6-5|TRBJ2-5|many|NA
TGTGCCAGCAGTCGGGGGAGGGAGACCCAGTACTTC
CASSRGRETQYF
>TRBV7-2|TRBJ2-7|many|TRBD1
TGTGCCAGCAGCTTAGGCCGGGACAGCTACGAGCAGTACTTC
CASSLGRDSYEQYF
>TRBV27|TRBJ1-6|NA|NA
TGTGCCAGCCGGGAACAGGGACTAAATTCACCCCTCCACTTT
CASREQGLNSPLHF
>TRBV11-2|TRBJ2-7|many|NA
TGTGCCAGCAGCCCCCTAACAGGGACCTACGAGCAGTACTTC
CASSPLTGTYEQYF
>TRBV4-2|TRBJ2-7|NA|NA
TGTGCCAGCAGCCAAGCGGAAGAGTACTACGAGCAGTACTTC
CASSQAEEYYEQYF
>TRBV29-1|TRBJ1-2|many|TRBD1
TGCAGCGTTGCCCAGGGGGAGAACTATGGCTACACCTTC
CSVAQGENYGYTF
>TRBV12-3/TRBV12-4|TRBJ2-7|many|TRBD1
TGTGCCAGCAGTTTAGAGACAGGGGGCTCCGAGCAGTACTTC
CASSLETGGSEQYF